This is a list of T cell receptor beta chains from one sample in a study of response to subunit inactivated influenza vaccine. TCRdb used MiXCR to reprocess the RT-PCR reads, holding one entry per CDR3 protein. There are 290,000 or so distinct CDR3 sequences in the sample; about 20% occur only once, and 10% to 13% lies in the top ten. Sequenced material: PBMCs from blood, taken around 22 months after vaccination. These receptors all come from a man aged 50 to 75 who received an inactivated influenza vaccine. Both conserved end residues are part of each CDR3. Each record gives: clone size, CDR3 length, D gene, V gene, J gene, CDR3 protein, CDR3 DNA. The D gene is left open where the match is weak. The listing skips clone size in some rows; elsewhere it reads once, few, many or a size class.

>-|14|-|TRBV20-1|TRBJ2-5
CSARGVGSVETQYF
TGCAGTGCTAGAGGAGTCGGGAGCGTCGAGACCCAGTACTTC
>few|15|TRBD1|TRBV10-2|TRBJ2-7
CASSERDRGLHEQYF
TGCGCCAGCAGTGAAAGGGACAGGGGGTTGCACGAGCAGTACTTC
>-|14|TRBD2|TRBV28|TRBJ2-5
CASSRLAGPETQYF
TGTGCCAGCAGCCGACTAGCGGGACCGGAGACCCAGTACTTC
>-|15|TRBD1|TRBV6-2/TRBV6-3|TRBJ1-5
CASSLPGQVDQPQHF
TGTGCCAGCAGTTTACCGGGACAGGTTGATCAGCCCCAGCATTTT
>-|16|-|TRBV7-9|TRBJ1-4
CASSLTVGTTNEKLFF
TGTGCCAGCAGCTTAACTGTCGGGACAACTAATGAAAAACTGTTTTTT
>-|13|-|TRBV3-1|TRBJ1-1
CASSQTWGTEAFF
TGTGCCAGCAGCCAAACATGGGGAACTGAAGCTTTCTTT
>-|15|TRBD1|TRBV12-3/TRBV12-4|TRBJ1-4
CASSYSGTGVEKLFF
TGTGCCAGCAGTTACTCCGGGACAGGGGTCGAAAAACTGTTTTTT
>many|18|-|TRBV4-1|TRBJ1-5
CASSRLPPGAGLHQPQHF
TGCGCCAGCAGCCGTCTACCCCCAGGGGCCGGTTTGCATCAGCCCCAGCATTTT
>-|16|-|TRBV4-2|TRBJ2-1
CASSQDLQISYNEQFF
TGTGCCAGCAGCCAAGATTTGCAGATCTCCTACAATGAGCAGTTCTTC
>-|15|TRBD2|TRBV7-2|TRBJ2-2
CASSRSMRGAGELFF
TGTGCCAGCAGTCGGTCAATGCGGGGGGCCGGGGAGCTGTTTTTT
>few|14|-|TRBV4-1|TRBJ1-4
CASSHAVYDEKLFF
TGCGCCAGCAGCCATGCGGTTTACGATGAAAAACTGTTTTTT
>-|15|TRBD1|TRBV7-9|TRBJ1-6
CASSTWTGGDSPLHF
TGTGCCAGCAGCACTTGGACAGGGGGCGATTCACCCCTCCACTTT
>few|18|-|TRBV5-5|TRBJ1-3
CASSLALRIIDSGNTIYF
TGTGCCAGCAGCTTGGCGCTTCGGATAATCGACTCTGGAAACACCATATATTTT
>-|14|-|TRBV5-1|TRBJ2-1
CASSWPRGHNEQFF
TGCGCCAGCAGCTGGCCCCGGGGTCACAATGAGCAGTTCTTC
>-|13|-|TRBV5-6|TRBJ2-1
CASSFTILNEQFF
TGTGCCAGCAGCTTTACTATACTCAATGAGCAGTTCTTC
>few|16|TRBD1|TRBV4-2|TRBJ1-4
CASSPLAGTGDEKLFF
TGTGCCAGCAGCCCATTAGCCGGGACAGGAGATGAAAAACTGTTTTTT
>-|14|-|TRBV5-1|TRBJ1-2
CASSLLSSTYGYTF
TGCGCCAGCAGCTTGTTATCCAGCACCTATGGCTACACCTTC
>few|13|TRBD1|TRBV30|TRBJ2-7
CAWEWGQGNEQYF
TGTGCCTGGGAGTGGGGACAGGGGAACGAGCAGTACTTC
>few|15|-|TRBV27|TRBJ1-1
CASSLLEGIRTEAFF
TGTGCCAGCAGTCTTCTGGAAGGGATTAGGACTGAAGCTTTCTTT
>few|15|TRBD1|TRBV7-3|TRBJ2-1
CASSLDRDSHNEQFF
TGTGCCAGCAGCTTGGACAGGGATTCGCACAATGAGCAGTTCTTC
>many|11|-|TRBV3-1|TRBJ2-7
CASSRTYEQYF
TGTGCCAGCAGCCGGACCTACGAGCAGTACTTC
>-|16|-|TRBV4-1|TRBJ1-5
CASSQEAQGSGQPQHF
TGCGCCAGCAGCCAAGAGGCACAGGGATCCGGTCAGCCCCAGCATTTT
>few|14|-|TRBV2|TRBJ2-7
CASSEAGVIDEQYF
TGTGCCAGCAGTGAGGCAGGGGTAATCGACGAGCAGTACTTC
>once|12|-|TRBV3-1|TRBJ2-1
CASSPTGPEQFF
TGTGCCAGTTCCCCGACCGGGCCTGAGCAGTTCTTC
>-|15|-|TRBV4-2|TRBJ1-5
CASSQDIYRAQPQHF
TGTGCCAGCAGCCAAGATATTTACAGGGCACAGCCCCAGCATTTT
>-|13|-|TRBV12-3/TRBV12-4|TRBJ1-5
CASSLQGFQPQHF
TGTGCCAGCAGTTTGCAGGGTTTTCAGCCCCAGCATTTT
>-|11|-|TRBV7-9|TRBJ2-7
CASSLMGEQYF
TGTGCCAGCAGCTTAATGGGGGAGCAGTACTTC
>few|17|TRBD1|TRBV7-2|TRBJ1-5
CASSMGQGGRSNQPQHF
TGTGCCAGCAGCATGGGACAGGGCGGTCGTAGCAATCAGCCCCAGCATTTT
>few|18|-|TRBV5-1|TRBJ1-4
CASSPFTGPTPVIEKLFF
TGCGCCAGCAGCCCTTTTACCGGGCCCACCCCCGTGATTGAAAAACTGTTTTTT
>few|15|-|TRBV2|TRBJ1-4
CATRGRDLANEKLFF
TGTGCCACCCGAGGGAGGGATCTTGCTAATGAAAAACTGTTTTTT
>many|15|TRBD1|TRBV12-3/TRBV12-4|TRBJ1-2
CASRPGQGGFYGYTF
TGTGCCAGCAGACCAGGACAGGGGGGATTCTATGGCTACACCTTC
>-|13|-|TRBV10-2|TRBJ1-2
CASSEGQNYGYTF
TGCGCCAGCAGTGAGGGCCAGAACTATGGCTACACCTTC
>few|15|TRBD1|TRBV5-1|TRBJ2-7
CASSPGTGGSYEQYF
TGCGCCAGCAGCCCAGGGACAGGAGGCTCCTACGAGCAGTACTTC
>few|14|-|TRBV12-3/TRBV12-4|TRBJ1-1
CASKRDVGMVEAFF
TGTGCCAGCAAACGGGACGTCGGTATGGTAGAAGCTTTCTTT
>few|16|TRBD1|TRBV6-2/TRBV6-3|TRBJ2-2
CASSYSGTVLTGELFF
TGTGCCAGCAGTTACTCGGGGACAGTTCTCACCGGGGAGCTGTTTTTT
>-|17|-|TRBV4-3|TRBJ2-2
CASSQDRTEPNTGELFF
TGCGCCAGCAGCCAAGATCGGACAGAACCGAACACCGGGGAGCTGTTTTTT
>few|15|TRBD2|TRBV25-1|TRBJ2-1
CASSETAGGGSEQFF
TGTGCCAGCAGTGAAACAGCGGGAGGTGGTAGTGAGCAGTTCTTC
>-|14|-|TRBV29-1|TRBJ2-7
CSVSGHPNAYEQYF
TGCAGCGTCTCGGGACACCCAAACGCGTACGAGCAGTACTTC
>few|13|-|TRBV29-1|TRBJ2-1
CSVGGGGYNEQFF
TGCAGCGTGGGTGGGGGAGGTTACAATGAGCAGTTCTTC
>-|14|-|TRBV20-1|TRBJ2-7
CSARDQGVAYEQYF
TGCAGTGCTAGAGATCAAGGGGTCGCCTACGAGCAGTACTTC
>-|12|-|TRBV7-2|TRBJ2-5
CASSWSTETQYF
TGTGCCAGCAGCTGGTCAACGGAGACCCAGTACTTC
>-|13|-|TRBV12-5|TRBJ2-3
CASGLIPPDTQYF
TGTGCTAGTGGTTTGATCCCCCCAGATACGCAGTATTTT
>few|14|-|TRBV28|TRBJ1-2
CASSLLTVPYGYTF
TGTGCCAGCAGTTTACTGACAGTTCCCTATGGCTACACCTTC
>few|13|-|TRBV20-1|TRBJ1-2
CSAKSQGPRGYTF
TGCAGTGCTAAGTCCCAGGGGCCTCGTGGCTACACCTTC
>-|12|-|TRBV6-2/TRBV6-3|TRBJ2-5
CASSRQKETQYF
TGTGCCAGCAGTCGACAGAAAGAGACCCAGTACTTC
>few|16|-|TRBV10-3|TRBJ1-3
CAISPKGPGAGNTIYF
TGTGCCATCAGCCCAAAGGGTCCGGGCGCTGGAAACACCATATATTTT
>few|12|-|TRBV28|TRBJ2-5
CASREGGKTQYF
TGTGCCAGCAGAGAGGGGGGAAAGACCCAGTACTTC
>few|15|-|TRBV5-1|TRBJ2-1
CASSLGGSPYNEQFF
TGCGCCAGCAGCTTGGGAGGGAGCCCCTACAATGAGCAGTTCTTC
>few|15|TRBD1|TRBV12-5|TRBJ2-2
CASGPWTGNTGELFF
TGTGCTAGTGGTCCCTGGACAGGGAACACCGGGGAGCTGTTTTTT
>many|15|-|TRBV29-1|TRBJ1-2
CSVEDQEKWGYGYTF
TGCAGCGTTGAAGATCAGGAGAAGTGGGGCTATGGCTACACCTTC
>-|15|-|TRBV5-1|TRBJ1-5
CASSLVGSSNQPQHF
TGCGCCAGCAGCTTGGTTGGTTCGAGCAATCAGCCCCAGCATTTT
>-|13|-|TRBV12-3/TRBV12-4|TRBJ2-3
CASSLGSGFTQYF
TGTGCCAGCAGTTTAGGATCGGGTTTTACGCAGTATTTT
>-|14|TRBD1|TRBV20-1|TRBJ2-5
CSARDRTGGKTQYF
TGCAGTGCTAGAGATAGAACAGGGGGAAAGACCCAGTACTTC
>-|14|-|TRBV7-2|TRBJ1-3
CASSPRPGSDTIYF
TGTGCCAGCAGCCCCCGGCCAGGCTCTGACACCATATATTTT
>few|12|-|TRBV5-1|TRBJ1-1
CASSQGQGEAFF
TGCGCCAGCAGCCAAGGTCAGGGGGAAGCTTTCTTT